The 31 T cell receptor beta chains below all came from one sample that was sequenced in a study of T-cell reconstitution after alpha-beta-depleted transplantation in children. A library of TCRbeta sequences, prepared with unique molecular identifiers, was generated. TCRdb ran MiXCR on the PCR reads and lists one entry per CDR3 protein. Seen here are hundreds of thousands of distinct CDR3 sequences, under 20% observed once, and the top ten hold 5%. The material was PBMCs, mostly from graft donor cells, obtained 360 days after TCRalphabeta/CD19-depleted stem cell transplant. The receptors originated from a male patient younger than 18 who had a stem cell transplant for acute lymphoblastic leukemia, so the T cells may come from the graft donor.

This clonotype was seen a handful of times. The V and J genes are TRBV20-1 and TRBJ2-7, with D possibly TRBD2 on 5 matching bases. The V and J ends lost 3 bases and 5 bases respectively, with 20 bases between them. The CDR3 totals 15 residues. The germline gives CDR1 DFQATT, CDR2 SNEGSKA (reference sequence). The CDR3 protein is CSASLGAEGKNEQYF. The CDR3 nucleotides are TGCAGTGCTAGCCTGGGAGCAGAAGGGAAAAACGAGCAGTACTTC.

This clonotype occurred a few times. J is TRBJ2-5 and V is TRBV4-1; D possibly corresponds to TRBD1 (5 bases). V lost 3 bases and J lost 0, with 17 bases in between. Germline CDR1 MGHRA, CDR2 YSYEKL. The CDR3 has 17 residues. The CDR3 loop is CASSHRGPPPYQETQYF. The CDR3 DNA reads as TGCGCCAGCAGCCATAGGGGTCCGCCCCCGTACCAAGAGACCCAGTACTTC.

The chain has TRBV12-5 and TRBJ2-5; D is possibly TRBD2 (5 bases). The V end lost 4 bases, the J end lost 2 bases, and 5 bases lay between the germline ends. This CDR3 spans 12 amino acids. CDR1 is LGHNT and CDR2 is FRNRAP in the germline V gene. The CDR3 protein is CASGSGQETQYF. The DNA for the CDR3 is TGTGCTAGTGGTTCGGGACAAGAGACCCAGTACTTC.

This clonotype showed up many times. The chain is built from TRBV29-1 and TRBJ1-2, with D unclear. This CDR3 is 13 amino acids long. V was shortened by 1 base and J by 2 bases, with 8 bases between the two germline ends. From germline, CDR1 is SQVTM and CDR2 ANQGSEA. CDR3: CSVEAPVNYGYTF. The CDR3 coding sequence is TGCAGCGTTGAAGCTCCAGTGAACTATGGCTACACCTTC.

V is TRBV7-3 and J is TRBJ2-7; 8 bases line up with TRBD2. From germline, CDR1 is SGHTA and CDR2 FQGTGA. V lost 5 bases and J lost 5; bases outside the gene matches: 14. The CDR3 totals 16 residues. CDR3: CASSLTLPGLGDEQYF. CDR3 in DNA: TGTGCCAGCAGCCTCACCTTACCGGGACTAGGGGACGAGCAGTACTTC.

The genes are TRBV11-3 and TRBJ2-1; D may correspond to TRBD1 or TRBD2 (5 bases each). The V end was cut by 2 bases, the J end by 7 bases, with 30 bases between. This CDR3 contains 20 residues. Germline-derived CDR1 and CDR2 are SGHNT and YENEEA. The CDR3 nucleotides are TGTGCCAGCAGCTTAAACGGGCTTTTCGGTCAGGGCCGGACTGCTAATGAGCAGTTCTTC. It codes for CASSLNGLFGQGRTANEQFF.

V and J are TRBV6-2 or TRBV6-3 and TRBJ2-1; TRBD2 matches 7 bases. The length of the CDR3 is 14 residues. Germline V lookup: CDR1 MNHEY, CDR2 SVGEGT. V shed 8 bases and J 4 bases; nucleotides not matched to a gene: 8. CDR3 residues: CASVVGGNYNEQFF. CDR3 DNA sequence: TGTGCCAGCGTAGTGGGAGGGAATTACAATGAGCAGTTCTTC.

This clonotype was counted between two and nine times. CDR3 sequence: CAISEGRGTAKAYEQYF. As DNA, the CDR3 is TGTGCCATCAGTGAGGGCCGCGGAACAGCGAAGGCCTACGAGCAGTACTTC. The V gene is TRBV10-3, the J gene TRBJ2-7; D not resolved. CDR1 and CDR2 (germline): ENHRY, SYGVKD. CDR3 size: 17 residues. V lost 2 bases to trimming and J lost 2 bases, with 19 bases between them.

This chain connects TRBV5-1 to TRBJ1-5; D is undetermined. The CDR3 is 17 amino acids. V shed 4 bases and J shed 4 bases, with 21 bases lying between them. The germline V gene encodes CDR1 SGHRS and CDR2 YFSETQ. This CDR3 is CASSPNPVGEENQPQHF. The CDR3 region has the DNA TGCGCCAGCAGCCCAAATCCGGTAGGTGAGGAGAATCAGCCCCAGCATTTT. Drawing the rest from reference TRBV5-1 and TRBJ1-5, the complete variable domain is KAGVTQTPRYLIKTRGQQVTLSCSPISGHRSVSWYQQTPGQGLQFLFEYFSETQRNKGNFPGRFSGRQFSNSRSEMNVSTLELGDSALYLCASSPNPVGEENQPQHFGDGTRLSIL.

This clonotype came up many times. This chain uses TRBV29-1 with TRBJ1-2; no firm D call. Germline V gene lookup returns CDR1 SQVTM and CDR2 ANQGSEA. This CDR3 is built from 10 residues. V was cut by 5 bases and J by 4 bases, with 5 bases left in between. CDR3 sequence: CSVLSYGYTF. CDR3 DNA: TGCAGCGTTCTCTCCTATGGCTACACCTTC. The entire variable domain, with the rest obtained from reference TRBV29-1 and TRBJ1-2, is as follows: SAVISQKPSRDICQRGTSLTIQCQVDSQVTMMFWYRQQPGQSLTLIATANQGSEATYESGFVIDKFPISRPNLTFSTLTVSNMSPEDSSIYLCSVLSYGYTFGSGTRLTVV.

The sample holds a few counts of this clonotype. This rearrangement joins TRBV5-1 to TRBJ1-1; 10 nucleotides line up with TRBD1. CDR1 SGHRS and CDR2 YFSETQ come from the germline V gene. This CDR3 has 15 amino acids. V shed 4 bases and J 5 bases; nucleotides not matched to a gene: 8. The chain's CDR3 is CASSTRTGGRTEAFF. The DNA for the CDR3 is TGCGCCAGCAGCACCCGGACAGGGGGAAGGACTGAAGCTTTCTTT.

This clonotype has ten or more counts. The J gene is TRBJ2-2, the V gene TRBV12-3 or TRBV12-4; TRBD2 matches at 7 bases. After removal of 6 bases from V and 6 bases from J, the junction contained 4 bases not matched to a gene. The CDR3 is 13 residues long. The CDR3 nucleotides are TGTGCCAGCAGCCTGGGGGGGGCCGGGGAGCTGTTTTTT. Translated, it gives CASSLGGAGELFF.

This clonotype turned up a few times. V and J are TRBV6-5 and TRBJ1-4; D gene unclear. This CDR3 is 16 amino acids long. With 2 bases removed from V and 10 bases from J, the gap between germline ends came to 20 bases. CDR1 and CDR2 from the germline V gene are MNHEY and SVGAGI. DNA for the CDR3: TGTGCCAGCAGTTACGCCGCCTCCGGCAGCCCAGGAAAACTGTTTTTT. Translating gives CASSYAASGSPGKLFF.

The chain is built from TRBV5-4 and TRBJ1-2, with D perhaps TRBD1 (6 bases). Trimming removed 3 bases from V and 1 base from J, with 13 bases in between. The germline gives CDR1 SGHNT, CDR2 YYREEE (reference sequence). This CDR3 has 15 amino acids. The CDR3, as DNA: TGTGCCAGCAGCTCCGTCGGGGGCGATAACTATGGCTACACCTTC. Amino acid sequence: CASSSVGGDNYGYTF.

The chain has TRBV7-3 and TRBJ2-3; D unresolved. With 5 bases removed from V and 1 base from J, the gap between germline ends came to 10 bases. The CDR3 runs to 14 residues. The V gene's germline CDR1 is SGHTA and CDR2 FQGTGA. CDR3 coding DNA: TGTGCCAGCAGCGTCCGAGTAGGCACAGATACGCAGTATTTT. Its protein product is CASSVRVGTDTQYF.

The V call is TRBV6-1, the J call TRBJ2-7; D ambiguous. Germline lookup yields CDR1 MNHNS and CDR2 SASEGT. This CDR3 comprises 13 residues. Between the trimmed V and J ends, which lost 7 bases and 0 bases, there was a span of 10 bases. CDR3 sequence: CASKPPSSYEQYF. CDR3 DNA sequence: TGTGCCAGCAAGCCCCCAAGCTCCTACGAGCAGTACTTC.

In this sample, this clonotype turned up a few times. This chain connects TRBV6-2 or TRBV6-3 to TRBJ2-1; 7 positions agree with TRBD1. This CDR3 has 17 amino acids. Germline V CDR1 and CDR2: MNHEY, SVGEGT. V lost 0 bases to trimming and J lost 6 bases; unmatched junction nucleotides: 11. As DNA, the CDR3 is TGTGCCAGCAGTTACTCGACGTTGTACAGGGGCGGCAATGAGCAGTTCTTC. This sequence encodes CASSYSTLYRGGNEQFF.

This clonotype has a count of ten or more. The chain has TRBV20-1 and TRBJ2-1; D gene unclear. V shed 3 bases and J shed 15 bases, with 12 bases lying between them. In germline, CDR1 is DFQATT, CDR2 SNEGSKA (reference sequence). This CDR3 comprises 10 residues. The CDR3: CSASYSSPFF. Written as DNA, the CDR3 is TGCAGTGCTAGTTACTCTTCACCGTTCTTC.

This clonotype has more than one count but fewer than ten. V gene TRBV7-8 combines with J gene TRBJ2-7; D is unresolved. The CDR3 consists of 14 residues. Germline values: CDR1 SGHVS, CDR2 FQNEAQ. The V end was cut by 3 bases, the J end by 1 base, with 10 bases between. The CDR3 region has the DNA TGTGCCAGCAGCTTCGAAAAGTCATCCTACGAGCAGTACTTC. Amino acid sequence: CASSFEKSSYEQYF.

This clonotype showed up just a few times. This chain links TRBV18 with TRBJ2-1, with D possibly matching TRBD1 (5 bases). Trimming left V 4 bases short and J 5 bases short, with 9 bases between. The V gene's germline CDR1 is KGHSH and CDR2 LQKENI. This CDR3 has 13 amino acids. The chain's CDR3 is CASSRQIDNEQFF. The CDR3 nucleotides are TGTGCCAGCTCACGACAGATTGACAATGAGCAGTTCTTC. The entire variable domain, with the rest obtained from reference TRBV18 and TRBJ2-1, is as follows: NAGVMQNPRHLVRRRGQEARLRCSPMKGHSHVYWYRQLPEEGLKFMVYLQKENIIDESGMPKERFSAEFPKEGPSILRIQQVVRGDSAAYFCASSRQIDNEQFFGPGTRLTVL.

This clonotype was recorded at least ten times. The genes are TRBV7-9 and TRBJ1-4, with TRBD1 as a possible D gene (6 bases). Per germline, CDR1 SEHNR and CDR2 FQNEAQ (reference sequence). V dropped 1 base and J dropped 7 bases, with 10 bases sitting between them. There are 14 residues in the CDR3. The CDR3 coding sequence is TGTGCCAGCAGCTTAGTACAGGGAAGTGAAAAACTGTTTTTT. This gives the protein CASSLVQGSEKLFF.

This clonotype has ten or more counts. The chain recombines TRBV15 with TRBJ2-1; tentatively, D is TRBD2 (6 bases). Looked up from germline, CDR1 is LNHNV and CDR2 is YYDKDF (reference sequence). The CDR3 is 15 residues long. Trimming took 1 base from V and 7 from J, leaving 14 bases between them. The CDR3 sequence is CATSRGTGVRNEQFF. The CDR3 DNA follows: TGTGCCACCAGCAGAGGAACGGGAGTAAGGAATGAGCAGTTCTTC.

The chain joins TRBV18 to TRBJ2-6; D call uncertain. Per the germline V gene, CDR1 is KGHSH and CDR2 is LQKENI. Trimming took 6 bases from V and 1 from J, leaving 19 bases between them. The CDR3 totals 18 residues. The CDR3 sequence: CASSPITDPWSGANVLTF. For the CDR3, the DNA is TGTGCCAGCTCCCCAATAACAGACCCTTGGTCTGGGGCCAACGTCCTGACTTTC.

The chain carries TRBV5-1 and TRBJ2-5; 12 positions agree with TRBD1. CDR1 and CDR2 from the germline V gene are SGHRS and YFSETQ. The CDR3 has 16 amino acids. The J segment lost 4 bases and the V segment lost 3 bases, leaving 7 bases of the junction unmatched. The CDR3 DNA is TGCGCCAGCAGCTCGGGGACAGGGGGCCTGGGAGAGACCCAGTACTTC. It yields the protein CASSSGTGGLGETQYF.

CDR3 sequence reads: CASSLRGAVNTEAFF. The CDR3 DNA reads TGTGCCAGTAGCCTTAGGGGTGCCGTGAACACTGAAGCTTTCTTT. The V and J genes are TRBV19 and TRBJ1-1; weak D call: TRBD1 (5 bases). Germline CDR1 LNHDA, CDR2 SQIVND (reference sequence). The CDR3 totals 15 residues. With 6 bases removed from V and 0 bases from J, the gap between germline ends came to 14 bases.

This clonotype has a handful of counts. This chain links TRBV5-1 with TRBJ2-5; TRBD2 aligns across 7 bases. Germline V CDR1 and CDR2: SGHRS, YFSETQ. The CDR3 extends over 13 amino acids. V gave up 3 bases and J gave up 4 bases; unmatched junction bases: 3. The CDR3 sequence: CASSYGGIETQYF. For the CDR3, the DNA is TGCGCCAGCAGCTACGGGGGGATAGAGACCCAGTACTTC.

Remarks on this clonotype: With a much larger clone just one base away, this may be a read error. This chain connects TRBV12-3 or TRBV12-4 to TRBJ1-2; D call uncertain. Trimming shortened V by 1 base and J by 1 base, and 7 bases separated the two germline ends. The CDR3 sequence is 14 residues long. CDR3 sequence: CASSLGQHNYGYTF. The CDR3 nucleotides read TGTGCCAGCAGTTTAGGACAACATAACTATGGCTACACCTTC.

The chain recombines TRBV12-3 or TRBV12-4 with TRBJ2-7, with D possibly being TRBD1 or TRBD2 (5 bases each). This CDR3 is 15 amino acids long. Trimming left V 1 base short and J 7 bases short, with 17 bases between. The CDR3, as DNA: TGTGCCAGCAGTTTAGATCCCGGGACCTCAGGGGAGCAGTACTTC. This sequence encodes CASSLDPGTSGEQYF.

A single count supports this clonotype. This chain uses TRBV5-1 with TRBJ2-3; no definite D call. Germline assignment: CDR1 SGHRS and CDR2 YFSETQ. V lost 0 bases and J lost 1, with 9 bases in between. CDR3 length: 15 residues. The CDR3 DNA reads TGCGCCAGCAGCTTGGCCAAAGCCGGCACAGATACGCAGTATTTT. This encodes CASSLAKAGTDTQYF.

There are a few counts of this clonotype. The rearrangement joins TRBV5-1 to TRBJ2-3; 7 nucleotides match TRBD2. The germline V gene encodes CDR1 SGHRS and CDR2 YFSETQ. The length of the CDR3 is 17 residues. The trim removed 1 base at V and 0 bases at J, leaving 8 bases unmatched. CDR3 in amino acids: CASSLNSVTSSTDTQYF. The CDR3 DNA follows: TGCGCCAGCAGCTTGAATTCCGTGACTAGCAGCACAGATACGCAGTATTTT. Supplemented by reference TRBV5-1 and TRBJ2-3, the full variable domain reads KAGVTQTPRYLIKTRGQQVTLSCSPISGHRSVSWYQQTPGQGLQFLFEYFSETQRNKGNFPGRFSGRQFSNSRSEMNVSTLELGDSALYLCASSLNSVTSSTDTQYFGPGTRLTVL.

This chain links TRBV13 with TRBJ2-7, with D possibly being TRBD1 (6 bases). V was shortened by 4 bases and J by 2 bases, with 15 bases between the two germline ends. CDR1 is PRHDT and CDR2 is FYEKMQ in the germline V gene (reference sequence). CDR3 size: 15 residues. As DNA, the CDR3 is TGTGCCAGCAGCTCCGGGACATCACTTACCTACGAGCAGTACTTC. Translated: CASSSGTSLTYEQYF.